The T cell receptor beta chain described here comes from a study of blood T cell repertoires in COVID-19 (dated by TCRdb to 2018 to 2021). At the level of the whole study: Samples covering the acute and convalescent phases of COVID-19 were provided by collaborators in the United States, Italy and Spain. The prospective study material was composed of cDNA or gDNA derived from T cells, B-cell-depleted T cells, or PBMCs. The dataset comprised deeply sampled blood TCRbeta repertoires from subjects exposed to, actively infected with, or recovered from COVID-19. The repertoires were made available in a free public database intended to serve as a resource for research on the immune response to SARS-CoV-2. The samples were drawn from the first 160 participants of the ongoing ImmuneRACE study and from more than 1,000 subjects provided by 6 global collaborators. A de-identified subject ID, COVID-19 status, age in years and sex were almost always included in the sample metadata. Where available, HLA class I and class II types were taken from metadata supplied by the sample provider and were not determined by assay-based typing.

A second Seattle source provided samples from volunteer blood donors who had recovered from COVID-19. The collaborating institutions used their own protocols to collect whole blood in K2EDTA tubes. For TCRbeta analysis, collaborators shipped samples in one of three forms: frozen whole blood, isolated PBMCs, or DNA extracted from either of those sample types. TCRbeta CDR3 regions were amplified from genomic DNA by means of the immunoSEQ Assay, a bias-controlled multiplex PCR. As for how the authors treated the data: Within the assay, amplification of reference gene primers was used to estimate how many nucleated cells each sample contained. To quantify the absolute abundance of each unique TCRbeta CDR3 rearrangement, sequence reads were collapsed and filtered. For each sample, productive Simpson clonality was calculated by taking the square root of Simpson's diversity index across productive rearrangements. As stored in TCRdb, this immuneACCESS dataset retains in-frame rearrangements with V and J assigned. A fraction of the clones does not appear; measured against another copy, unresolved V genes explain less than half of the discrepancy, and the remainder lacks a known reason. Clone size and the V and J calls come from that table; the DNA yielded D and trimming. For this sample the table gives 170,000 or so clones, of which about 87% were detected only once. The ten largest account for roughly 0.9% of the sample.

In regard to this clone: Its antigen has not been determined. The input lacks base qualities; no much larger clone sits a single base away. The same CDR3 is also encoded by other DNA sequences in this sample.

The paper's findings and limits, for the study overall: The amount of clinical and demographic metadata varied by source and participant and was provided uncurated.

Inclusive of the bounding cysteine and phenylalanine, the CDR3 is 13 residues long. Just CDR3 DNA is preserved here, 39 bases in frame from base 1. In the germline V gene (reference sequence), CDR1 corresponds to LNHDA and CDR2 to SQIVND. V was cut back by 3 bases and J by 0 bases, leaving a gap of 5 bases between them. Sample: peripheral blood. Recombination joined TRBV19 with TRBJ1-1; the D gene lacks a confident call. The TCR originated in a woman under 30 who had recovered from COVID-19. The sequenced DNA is TGTGCCAGTAGTATCTCAGTGAACACTGAAGCTTTCTTT. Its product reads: CASSISVNTEAFF. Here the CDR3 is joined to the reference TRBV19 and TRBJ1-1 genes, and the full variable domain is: DGGITQSPKYLFRKEGQNVTLSCEQNLNHDAMYWYRQDPGQGLRLIYYSQIVNDFQKGDIAEGYSVSREKKESFPLTVTSAQKNPTAFYLCASSISVNTEAFFGQGTRLTVV.